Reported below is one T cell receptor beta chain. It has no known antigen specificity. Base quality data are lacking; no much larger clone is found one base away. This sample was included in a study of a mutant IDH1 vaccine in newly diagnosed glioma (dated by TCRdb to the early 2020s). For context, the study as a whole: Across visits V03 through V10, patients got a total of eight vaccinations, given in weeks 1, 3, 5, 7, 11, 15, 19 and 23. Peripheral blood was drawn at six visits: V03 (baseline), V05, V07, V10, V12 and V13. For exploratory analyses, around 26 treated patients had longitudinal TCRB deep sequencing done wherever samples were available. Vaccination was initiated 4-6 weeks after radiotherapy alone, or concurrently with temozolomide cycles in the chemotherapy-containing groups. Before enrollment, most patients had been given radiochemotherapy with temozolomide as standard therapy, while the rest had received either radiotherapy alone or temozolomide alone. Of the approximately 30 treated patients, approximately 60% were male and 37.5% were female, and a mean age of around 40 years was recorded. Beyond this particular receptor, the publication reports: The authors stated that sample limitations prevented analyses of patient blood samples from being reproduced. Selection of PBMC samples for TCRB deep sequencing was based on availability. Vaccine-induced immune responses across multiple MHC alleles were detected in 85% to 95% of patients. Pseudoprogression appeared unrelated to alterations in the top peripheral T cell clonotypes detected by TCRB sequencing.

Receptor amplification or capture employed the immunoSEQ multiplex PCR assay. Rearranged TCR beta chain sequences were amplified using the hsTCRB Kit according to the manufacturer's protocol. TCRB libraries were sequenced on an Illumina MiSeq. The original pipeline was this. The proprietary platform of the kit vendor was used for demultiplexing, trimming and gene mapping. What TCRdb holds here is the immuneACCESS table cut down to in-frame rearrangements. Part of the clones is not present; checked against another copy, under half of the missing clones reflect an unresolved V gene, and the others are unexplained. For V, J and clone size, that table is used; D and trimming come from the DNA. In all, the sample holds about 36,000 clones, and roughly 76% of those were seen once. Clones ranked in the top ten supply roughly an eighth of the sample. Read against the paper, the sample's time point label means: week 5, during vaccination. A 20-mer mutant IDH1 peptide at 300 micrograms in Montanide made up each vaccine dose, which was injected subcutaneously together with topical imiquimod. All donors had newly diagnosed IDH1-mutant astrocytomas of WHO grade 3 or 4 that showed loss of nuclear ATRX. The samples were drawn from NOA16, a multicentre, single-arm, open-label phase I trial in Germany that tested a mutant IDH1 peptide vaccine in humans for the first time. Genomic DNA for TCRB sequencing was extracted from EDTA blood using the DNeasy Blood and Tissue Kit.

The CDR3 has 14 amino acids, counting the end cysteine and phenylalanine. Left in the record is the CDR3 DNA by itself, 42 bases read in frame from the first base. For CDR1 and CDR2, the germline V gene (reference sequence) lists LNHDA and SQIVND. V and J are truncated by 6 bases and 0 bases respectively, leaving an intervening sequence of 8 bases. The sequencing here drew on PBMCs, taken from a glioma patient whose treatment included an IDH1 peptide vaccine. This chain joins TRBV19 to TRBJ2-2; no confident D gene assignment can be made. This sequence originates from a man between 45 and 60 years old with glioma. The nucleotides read TGTGCCAGTAGGAGTGGGGCGAACACCGGGGAGCTGTTTTTT. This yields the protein CASRSGANTGELFF.